This T cell receptor (beta chain) was sequenced for a study of cytomegalovirus exposure and HLA in healthy donors. Trimming removed 1 base from V and 1 base from J; junction bases left unmatched: 10. Germline CDR1 reads SGHAT; CDR2 reads FQNNGV. The CDR3 has 17 amino acids. With 60 Vbeta and 13 Jbeta primers, the PCR was carried out. Clones were sequenced by immunoSEQ multiplex PCR, and TCRdb holds only the in-frame ones, with some missing. This sample has approximately 160,000 clones, with over 75% found just once. Material for sequencing was PBMCs. The sequence was obtained from a man aged 25 to 40 in good health and CMV-seropositive. The chain has TRBV11-2 and TRBJ2-7; 7 bases align to TRBD2. CDR3 in amino acids: CASSLAPAGGSSYEQYF. The CDR3 coding sequence is TGTGCCAGCAGCTTAGCTCCGGCGGGCGGGAGTTCCTACGAGCAGTACTTC.